This T cell receptor beta chain was observed in a study of T cell responses to AZD1222 COVID-19 vaccine. Findings and limits, study-wide: Possibly, clonal diversity was underestimated; donors were largely white British and included more females.

Concerning this clone: Its antigen is not known.

Germline V gives CDR1 DFQATT, CDR2 SNEGSKA (reference sequence). V lost 3 bases and J lost 0, with 12 bases in between. The CDR3 is 14 residues long. Produced via immunoSEQ multiplex PCR; TCRdb's table is partial and in-frame only. This table holds approximately 88,000 clones, about 90% found once. The sequences come from peripheral blood, collected on day 0 of AZD1222 vaccination. This chain uses TRBV20-1 with TRBJ2-7; D is perhaps TRBD2 (6 bases). This receptor was obtained from an adult in good health. The CDR3 DNA follows: TGCAGTGCTAGTTCGGGAGCCCTCTCCTACGAGCAGTACTTC. It translates to CSASSGALSYEQYF.